The 15 T cell receptor beta chains below all came from one sample that was sequenced in a study of blood T cell repertoires in COVID-19. Clones were read by immunoSEQ multiplex PCR, and TCRdb kept only the in-frame ones, dropping some. Among over 150,000 clones listed, 85% to 90% were seen once. Material: peripheral blood. The receptors originated from a woman aged 70-85 years with COVID-19, enrolled during active disease.

CDR3 nucleotide sequence: TGCGCCAGCAGCTTGTCAGGGCCACCCAGGGCGGAGACCCAGTACTTC. It is translated as CASSLSGPPRAETQYF. This chain uses TRBV5-1 with TRBJ2-5, with TRBD1 as a possible D gene (5 bases). The CDR3 runs 16 residues. The V end was cut by 1 base, the J end by 5 bases, with 18 bases between. Germline CDR1 and CDR2: SGHRS and YFSETQ.

This sequence joins TRBV29-1 and TRBJ1-4; 8 bases map to TRBD1. The CDR3 sequence is 13 residues long. The germline V gene has CDR1 SQVTM and CDR2 ANQGSEA. The junction had 7 bases not matched to a gene; V was cut back by 6 bases and J by 7 bases. CDR3 sequence reads: CSVRTGNGEKLFF. The CDR3 coding sequence is TGCAGCGTACGGACAGGGAATGGTGAAAAACTGTTTTTT.

This clone has more than one count but fewer than ten. This chain connects TRBV4-2 to TRBJ1-2, with D unclear. V lost 0 bases, J lost 5 bases, and 16 bases lay in between. Per germline, CDR1 LGHNA and CDR2 YNFKEQ. This CDR3 has 16 amino acids. The CDR3 region has the DNA TGTGCCAGCAGCCAAGATTTAGAGGGAGGGAGATATGGCTACACCTTC. Amino acids: CASSQDLEGGRYGYTF.

The table lists this clone with a few counts. CDR3 in amino acids: CAWSPGGAANQPQHF. The CDR3 DNA reads TGTGCCTGGAGCCCCGGGGGGGCTGCCAATCAGCCCCAGCATTTT. The chain combines TRBV30 with TRBJ1-5; TRBD1 is a possible D gene (6 bases). The CDR3 extends over 15 amino acids. Germline lookup yields CDR1 GTSNPN and CDR2 SVGIG (reference sequence). Trimming pared 3 bases from V and 3 bases from J, leaving 15 bases between.

This clone was found a few times. The chain uses TRBV27 and TRBJ2-5, with a tentative D call TRBD2 (6 bases). CDR1 MNHEY and CDR2 SMNVEV come from the germline V gene (reference sequence). The CDR3 covers 15 residues. V was cut by 3 bases and J by 1 base, with 12 bases left in between. Written as DNA, the CDR3 is TGTGCCAGCAGTTTGTATACTAGCCCCCAAGAGACCCAGTACTTC. It encodes CASSLYTSPQETQYF.

In the case of this clone: This specimen includes other DNA sequences encoding the same CDR3. The chain uses TRBV2 and TRBJ1-2; D possibly corresponds to TRBD1 (6 bases). The CDR3 sequence is 16 residues long. Trimming removed 6 bases at V and 2 bases at J, with 19 bases between. Germline V gene data show CDR1 as SNHLY and CDR2 as FYNNEI. CDR3 in amino acids: CASRIGTRGTNYGYTF. The CDR3 bases are TGTGCCAGCAGAATAGGGACACGAGGAACGAACTATGGCTACACCTTC.

This clone was counted once. The V and J genes are TRBV2 and TRBJ1-5, with D maybe TRBD1 (5 bases). V was clipped by 3 bases and J by 5 bases, with 8 bases between them. The CDR3 covers 13 residues. The V gene's germline CDR1 is SNHLY and CDR2 FYNNEI. The CDR3 protein is CASSDGGYQPQHF. CDR3 nucleotides: TGTGCCAGCAGTGATGGGGGGTATCAGCCCCAGCATTTT.

The chain joins TRBV3-1 (or the pseudogene TRBV3-2) to TRBJ2-1, with TRBD2 matching 13 bases. Looked up from germline, CDR1 is LGHDT and CDR2 is YNNKEL (reference sequence). The J segment lost 7 bases and the V segment lost 1 base, leaving 4 bases of the junction unmatched. The CDR3 has 16 residues. The CDR3 loop reads CASSQGLAGGSNEQFF. The CDR3 bases are TGTGCCAGCAGCCAAGGACTAGCGGGGGGCTCGAATGAGCAGTTCTTC.

The rearrangement uses TRBV5-1 and TRBJ2-7; a weak D match, TRBD2 (5 bases). The CDR3 loop spans 14 amino acids. Germline V gene data show CDR1 as SGHRS and CDR2 as YFSETQ. V was clipped by 4 bases and J by 1 base, with 12 bases between them. The CDR3 coding sequence is TGCGCCAGCAGCCCAGGACGGACTTCCTACGAGCAGTACTTC. As protein: CASSPGRTSYEQYF.

This clone has just one count. This chain links TRBV4-1 with TRBJ1-5; maybe TRBD1 (6 bases). The ends were cut back, 1 base at V and 2 bases at J, with 9 bases in the middle. Looked up from germline, CDR1 is MGHRA and CDR2 is YSYEKL. The CDR3 loop spans 15 amino acids. DNA of the CDR3: TGCGCCAGCAGCCAAGGACAGGTGGGCAATCAGCCCCAGCATTTT. Translating gives CASSQGQVGNQPQHF.

V is TRBV29-1 and J is TRBJ2-3; 7 nucleotides agree with TRBD2. V was clipped by 4 bases and J by 0 bases; unmatched bases: 10. CDR3 length: 16 amino acids. The germline gives CDR1 SQVTM, CDR2 ANQGSEA. CDR3 nucleotide sequence: TGCAGCGTTGGGGGCCTCCGGGGGGATAGCACAGATACGCAGTATTTT. It translates to CSVGGLRGDSTDTQYF.

The chain uses TRBV11-2 and TRBJ2-2; 10 nucleotides line up with TRBD2. This CDR3 spans 17 amino acids. Germline V gives CDR1 SGHAT, CDR2 FQNNGV. V shed 4 bases and J 3 bases; nucleotides not matched to a gene: 8. CDR3 sequence: CASSWVGLAGDTGELFF. CDR3 nucleotides: TGTGCCAGCAGCTGGGTGGGCCTAGCGGGGGACACCGGGGAGCTGTTTTTT.

This clone was recorded once. The chain joins TRBV6-1 to TRBJ2-1; 10 nucleotides agree with TRBD2. The CDR3 is made up of 17 amino acids. V was pared by 4 bases and J by 7 bases, with 13 bases of the junction left unmatched. In germline, CDR1 is MNHNS, CDR2 SASEGT. CDR3 DNA: TGTGCCAGCAGTGGAGTAATCACTAGCGGGGTACCAAATGAGCAGTTCTTC. This codes for CASSGVITSGVPNEQFF.

The gene calls are TRBV5-4 and TRBJ1-6; D is undetermined. The CDR3 loop spans 13 amino acids. V was clipped by 4 bases and J by 7 bases, with 9 bases between them. Germline CDR1 is SGHNT and CDR2 is YYREEE (reference sequence). This CDR3 reads CASSREVNSPLHF. CDR3 DNA: TGTGCCAGCAGCCGGGAGGTCAATTCACCCCTCCACTTT.

The gene calls are TRBV30 and TRBJ1-2; 9 nucleotides line up with TRBD1. The V gene end was trimmed by 3 bases and the J gene end by 4 bases; junction bases not matched to a gene: 6. CDR1 is GTSNPN and CDR2 is SVGIG in the germline V gene (reference sequence). The CDR3 has 14 amino acids. The CDR3, as DNA: TGTGCCTGGAGGGGACGACAGGGGGGCTATGGCTACACCTTC. It is translated as CAWRGRQGGYGYTF. The variable domain in full, completed from reference TRBV30 and TRBJ1-2, reads SQTIHQWPATLVQPVGSPLSLECTVEGTSNPNLYWYRQAAGRGLQLLFYSVGIGQISSEVPQNLSASRPQDRQFILSSKKLLLSDSGFYLCAWRGRQGGYGYTFGSGTRLTVV.